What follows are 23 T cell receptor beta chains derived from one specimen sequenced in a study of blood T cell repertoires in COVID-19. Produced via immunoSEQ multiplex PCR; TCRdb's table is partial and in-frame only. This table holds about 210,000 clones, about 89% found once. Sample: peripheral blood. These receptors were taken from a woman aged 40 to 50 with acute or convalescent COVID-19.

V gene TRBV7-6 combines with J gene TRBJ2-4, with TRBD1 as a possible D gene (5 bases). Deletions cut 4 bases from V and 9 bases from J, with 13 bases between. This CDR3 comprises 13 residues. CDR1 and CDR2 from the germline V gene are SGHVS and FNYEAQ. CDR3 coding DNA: TGTGCCAGCAGCTCAACAGGTTACGGCATTCAGTACTTC. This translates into CASSSTGYGIQYF.

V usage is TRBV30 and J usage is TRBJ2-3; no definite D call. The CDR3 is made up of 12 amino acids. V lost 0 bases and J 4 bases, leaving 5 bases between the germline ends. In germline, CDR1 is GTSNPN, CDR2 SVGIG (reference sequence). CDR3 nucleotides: TGTGCCTGGAGTGTACGGGCAGATACGCAGTATTTT. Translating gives CAWSVRADTQYF. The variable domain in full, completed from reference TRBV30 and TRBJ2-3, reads SQTIHQWPATLVQPVGSPLSLECTVEGTSNPNLYWYRQAAGRGLQLLFYSVGIGQISSEVPQNLSASRPQDRQFILSSKKLLLSDSGFYLCAWSVRADTQYFGPGTRLTVL.

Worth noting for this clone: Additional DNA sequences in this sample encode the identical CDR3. The CDR3 DNA sequence: TGTGCCAGTCGGACAGATAACTATGGCTACACCTTC. This gives the protein CASRTDNYGYTF. This chain connects TRBV19 to TRBJ1-2, with TRBD1 as a possible D gene (6 bases). Germline CDR1 LNHDA, CDR2 SQIVND (reference sequence). This CDR3 is 12 amino acids long. V dropped 8 bases and J dropped 1 base, with 8 bases sitting between them.

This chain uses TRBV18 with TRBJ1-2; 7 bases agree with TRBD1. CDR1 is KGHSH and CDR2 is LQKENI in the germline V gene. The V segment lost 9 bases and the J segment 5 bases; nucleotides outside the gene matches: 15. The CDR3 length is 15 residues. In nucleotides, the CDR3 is TGTGCCAGTTACCACGGACGAGGGGGCGGTTATGGCTACACCTTC. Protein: CASYHGRGGGYGYTF.

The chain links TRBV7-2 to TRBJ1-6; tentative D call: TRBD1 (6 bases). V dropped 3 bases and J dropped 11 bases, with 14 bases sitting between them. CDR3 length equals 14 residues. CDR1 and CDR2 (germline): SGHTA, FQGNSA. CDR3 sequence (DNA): TGTGCCAGCAGCTTGGGGACGGGACAACCACCCCTCCACTTT. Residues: CASSLGTGQPPLHF.

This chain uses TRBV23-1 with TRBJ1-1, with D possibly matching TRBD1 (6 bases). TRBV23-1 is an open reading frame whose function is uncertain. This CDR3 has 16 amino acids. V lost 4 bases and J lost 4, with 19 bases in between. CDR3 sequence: CASSREQGIVCTEAFF. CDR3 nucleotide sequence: TGCGCCAGCAGTCGGGAACAGGGTATCGTGTGCACTGAAGCTTTCTTT.

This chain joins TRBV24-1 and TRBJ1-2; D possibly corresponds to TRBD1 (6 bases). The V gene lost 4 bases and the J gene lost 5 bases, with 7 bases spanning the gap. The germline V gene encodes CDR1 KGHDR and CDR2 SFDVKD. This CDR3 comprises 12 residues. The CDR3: CATSETGYGYTF. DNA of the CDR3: TGTGCCACCAGTGAGACAGGTTATGGCTACACCTTC.

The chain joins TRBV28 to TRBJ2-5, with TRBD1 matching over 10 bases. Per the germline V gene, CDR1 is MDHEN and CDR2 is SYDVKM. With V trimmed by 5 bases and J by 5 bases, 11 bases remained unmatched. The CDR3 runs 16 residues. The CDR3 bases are TGTGCCAGCAGTAGACATTCCGGGACAGGGGCTGAGACCCAGTACTTC. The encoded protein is CASSRHSGTGAETQYF.

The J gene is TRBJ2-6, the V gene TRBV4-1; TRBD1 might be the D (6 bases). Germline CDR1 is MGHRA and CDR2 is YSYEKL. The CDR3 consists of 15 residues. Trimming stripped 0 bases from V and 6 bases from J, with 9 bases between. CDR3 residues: CASSQEGHLANVLTF. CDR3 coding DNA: TGCGCCAGCAGCCAAGAGGGACACCTGGCCAACGTCCTGACTTTC.

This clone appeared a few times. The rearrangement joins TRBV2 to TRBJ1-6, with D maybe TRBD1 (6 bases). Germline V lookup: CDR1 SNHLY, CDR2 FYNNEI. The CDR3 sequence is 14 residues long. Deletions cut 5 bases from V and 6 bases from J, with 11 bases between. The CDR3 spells CASSKDRSNSPLHF. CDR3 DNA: TGTGCCAGCAGTAAGGACAGATCTAATTCACCCCTCCACTTT.

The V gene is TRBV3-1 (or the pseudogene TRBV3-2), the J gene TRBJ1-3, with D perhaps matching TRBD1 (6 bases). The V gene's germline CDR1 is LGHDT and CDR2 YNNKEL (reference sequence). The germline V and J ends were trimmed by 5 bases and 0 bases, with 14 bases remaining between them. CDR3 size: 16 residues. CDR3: CASSELLTGSGNTIYF. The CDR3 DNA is TGTGCCAGCAGCGAACTACTGACAGGCTCTGGAAACACCATATATTTT.

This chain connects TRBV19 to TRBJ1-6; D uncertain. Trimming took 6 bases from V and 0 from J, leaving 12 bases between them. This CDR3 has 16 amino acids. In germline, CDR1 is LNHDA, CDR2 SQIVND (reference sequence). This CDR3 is CASRAPSGSYNSPLHF. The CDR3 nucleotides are TGTGCCAGTAGGGCACCCTCGGGCTCCTATAATTCACCCCTCCACTTT.

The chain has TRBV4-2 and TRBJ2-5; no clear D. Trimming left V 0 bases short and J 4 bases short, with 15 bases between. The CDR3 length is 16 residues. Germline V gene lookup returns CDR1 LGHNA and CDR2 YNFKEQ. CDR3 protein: CASSQDFVAGGETQYF. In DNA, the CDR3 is TGTGCCAGCAGCCAAGATTTTGTAGCCGGTGGAGAGACCCAGTACTTC.

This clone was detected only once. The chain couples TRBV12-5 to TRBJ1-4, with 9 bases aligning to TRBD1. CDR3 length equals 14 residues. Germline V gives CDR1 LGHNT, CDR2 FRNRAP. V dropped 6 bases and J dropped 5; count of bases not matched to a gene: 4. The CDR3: CASGSGTGNEKLFF. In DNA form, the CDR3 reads TGTGCTAGTGGATCCGGGACAGGGAATGAAAAACTGTTTTTT.

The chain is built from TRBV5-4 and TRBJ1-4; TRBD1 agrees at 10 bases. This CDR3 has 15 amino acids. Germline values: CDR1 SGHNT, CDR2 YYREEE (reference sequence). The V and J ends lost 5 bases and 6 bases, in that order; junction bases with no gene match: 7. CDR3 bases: TGTGCCAGCAGTCAGAAGGGACAGGGGTATGAAAAACTGTTTTTT. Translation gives CASSQKGQGYEKLFF.

CDR3 sequence: CASSPDRTGGYGYTF. For the CDR3, the DNA is TGTGCCAGCAGCCCCGATAGGACAGGGGGCTATGGCTACACCTTC. This chain connects TRBV3-1 (or the pseudogene TRBV3-2) to TRBJ1-2, with 10 positions matching TRBD1. This CDR3 region has 15 residues. V trimming: 4 bases; J trimming: 4 bases; junction bases outside the gene matches: 6. Germline assignment: CDR1 LGHDT and CDR2 YNNKEL (reference sequence).

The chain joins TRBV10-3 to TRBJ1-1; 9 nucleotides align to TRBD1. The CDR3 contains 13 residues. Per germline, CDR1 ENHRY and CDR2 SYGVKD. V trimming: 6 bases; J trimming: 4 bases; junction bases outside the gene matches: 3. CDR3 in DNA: TGTGCCATCAGAGACAGGGGGAGCACTGAAGCTTTCTTT. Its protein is CAIRDRGSTEAFF.

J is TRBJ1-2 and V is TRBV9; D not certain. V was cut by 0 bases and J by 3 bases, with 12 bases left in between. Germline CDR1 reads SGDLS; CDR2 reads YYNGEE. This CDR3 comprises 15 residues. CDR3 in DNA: TGTGCCAGCAGCGTAGGCCCAGGCGCCTACTATGGCTACACCTTC. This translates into CASSVGPGAYYGYTF.

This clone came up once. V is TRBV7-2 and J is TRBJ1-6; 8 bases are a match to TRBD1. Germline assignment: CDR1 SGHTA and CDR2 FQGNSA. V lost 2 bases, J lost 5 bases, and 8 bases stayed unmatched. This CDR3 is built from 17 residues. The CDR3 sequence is CASSLFVPTGDNSPLHF. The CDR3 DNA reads TGTGCCAGCAGCTTATTCGTACCGACAGGGGATAATTCACCCCTCCACTTT. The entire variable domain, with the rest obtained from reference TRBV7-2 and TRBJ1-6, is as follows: GAGVSQSPSNKVTEKGKDVELRCDPISGHTALYWYRQSLGQGLEFLIYFQGNSAPDKSGLPSDRFSAERTGGSVSTLTIQRTQQEDSAVYLCASSLFVPTGDNSPLHFGNGTRLTVT.

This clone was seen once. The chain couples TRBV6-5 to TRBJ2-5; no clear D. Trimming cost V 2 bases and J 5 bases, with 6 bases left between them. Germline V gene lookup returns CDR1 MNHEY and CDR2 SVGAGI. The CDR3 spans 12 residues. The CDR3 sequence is CASSYGHETQYF. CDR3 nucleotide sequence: TGTGCCAGCAGTTACGGCCATGAGACCCAGTACTTC.

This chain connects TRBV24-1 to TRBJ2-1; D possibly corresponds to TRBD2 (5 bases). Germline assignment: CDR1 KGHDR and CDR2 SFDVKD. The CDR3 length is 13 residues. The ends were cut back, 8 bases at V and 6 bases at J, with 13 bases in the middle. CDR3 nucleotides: TGTGCCACCACGGGGAGACTTTTCAATGAGCAGTTCTTC. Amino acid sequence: CATTGRLFNEQFF.

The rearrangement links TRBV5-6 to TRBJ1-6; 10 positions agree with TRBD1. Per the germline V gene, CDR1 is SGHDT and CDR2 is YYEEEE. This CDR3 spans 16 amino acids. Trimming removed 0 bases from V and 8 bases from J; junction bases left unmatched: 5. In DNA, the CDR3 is TGTGCCAGCAGCTTGGGCCCCGGGACAGGGGATTCACCCCTCCACTTT. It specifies CASSLGPGTGDSPLHF. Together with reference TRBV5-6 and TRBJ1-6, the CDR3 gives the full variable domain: DAGVTQSPTHLIKTRGQQVTLRCSPKSGHDTVSWYQQALGQGPQFIFQYYEEEERQRGNFPDRFSGHQFPNYSSELNVNALLLGDSALYLCASSLGPGTGDSPLHFGNGTRLTVT.

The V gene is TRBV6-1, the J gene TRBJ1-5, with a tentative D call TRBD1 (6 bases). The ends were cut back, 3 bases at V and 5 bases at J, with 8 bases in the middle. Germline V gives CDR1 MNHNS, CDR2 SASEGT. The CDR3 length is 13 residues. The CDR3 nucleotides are TGTGCCAGCAGTGAGAGGGGGTATCAGCCCCAGCATTTT. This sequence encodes CASSERGYQPQHF.